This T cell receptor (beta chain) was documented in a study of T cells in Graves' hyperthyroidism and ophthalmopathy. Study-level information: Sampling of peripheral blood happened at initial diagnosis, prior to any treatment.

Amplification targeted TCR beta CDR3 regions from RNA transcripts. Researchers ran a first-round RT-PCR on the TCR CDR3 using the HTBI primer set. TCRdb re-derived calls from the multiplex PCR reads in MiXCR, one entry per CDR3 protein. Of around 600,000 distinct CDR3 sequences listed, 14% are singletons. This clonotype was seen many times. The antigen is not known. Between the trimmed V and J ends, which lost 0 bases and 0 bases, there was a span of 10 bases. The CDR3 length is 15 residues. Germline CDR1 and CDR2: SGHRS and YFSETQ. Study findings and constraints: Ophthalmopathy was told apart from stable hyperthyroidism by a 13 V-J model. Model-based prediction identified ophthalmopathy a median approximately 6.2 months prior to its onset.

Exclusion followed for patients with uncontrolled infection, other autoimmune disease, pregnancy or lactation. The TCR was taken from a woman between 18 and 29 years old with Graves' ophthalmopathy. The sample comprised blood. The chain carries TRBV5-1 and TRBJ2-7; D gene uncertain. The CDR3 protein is CASSLVVGSSYEQYF. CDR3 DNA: TGCGCCAGCAGCTTGGTAGTCGGGTCCTCCTACGAGCAGTACTTC.